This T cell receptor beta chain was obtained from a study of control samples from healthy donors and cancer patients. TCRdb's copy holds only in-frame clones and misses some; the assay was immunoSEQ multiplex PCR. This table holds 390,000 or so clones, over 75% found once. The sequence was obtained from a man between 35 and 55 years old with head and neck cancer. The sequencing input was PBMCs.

CDR3 bases: TGCAGCGTACTTACCCCAGGGGAGGAGCAGTACTTC. It yields the protein CSVLTPGEEQYF. The chain recombines TRBV29-1 with TRBJ2-7; a possible D gene is TRBD1 (6 bases). CDR3 size: 12 residues. Germline lookup yields CDR1 SQVTM and CDR2 ANQGSEA. Trimming cost V 6 bases and J 7 bases, with 16 bases left between them.